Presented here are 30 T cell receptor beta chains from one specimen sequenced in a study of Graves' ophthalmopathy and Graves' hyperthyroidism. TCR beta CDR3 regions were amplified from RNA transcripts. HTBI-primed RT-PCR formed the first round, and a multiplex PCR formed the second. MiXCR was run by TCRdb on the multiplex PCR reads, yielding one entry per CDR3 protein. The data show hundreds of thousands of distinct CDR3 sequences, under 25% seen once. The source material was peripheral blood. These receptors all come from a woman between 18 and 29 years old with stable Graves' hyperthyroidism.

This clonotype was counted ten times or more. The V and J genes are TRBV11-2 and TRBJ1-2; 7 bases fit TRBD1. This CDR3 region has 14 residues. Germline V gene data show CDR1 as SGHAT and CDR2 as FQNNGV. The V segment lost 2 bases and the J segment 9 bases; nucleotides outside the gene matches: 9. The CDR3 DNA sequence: TGTGCCAGCAGCTTATTTGGGACAGTCGAAAGCTACACCTTC. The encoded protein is CASSLFGTVESYTF.

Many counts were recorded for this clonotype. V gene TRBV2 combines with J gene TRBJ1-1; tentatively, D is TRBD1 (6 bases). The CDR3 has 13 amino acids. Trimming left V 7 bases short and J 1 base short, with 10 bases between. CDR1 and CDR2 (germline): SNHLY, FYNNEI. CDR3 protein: CASNGQPNTEAFF. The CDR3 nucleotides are TGTGCCAGCAACGGACAGCCGAACACTGAAGCTTTCTTT.

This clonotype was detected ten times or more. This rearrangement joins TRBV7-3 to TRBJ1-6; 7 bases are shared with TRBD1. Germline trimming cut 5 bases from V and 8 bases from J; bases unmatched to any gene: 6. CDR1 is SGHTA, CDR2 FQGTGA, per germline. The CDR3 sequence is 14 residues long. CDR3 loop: CASSLGQKYSPLHF. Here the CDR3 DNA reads TGTGCCAGCAGCCTGGGACAGAAATATTCACCCCTCCACTTT.

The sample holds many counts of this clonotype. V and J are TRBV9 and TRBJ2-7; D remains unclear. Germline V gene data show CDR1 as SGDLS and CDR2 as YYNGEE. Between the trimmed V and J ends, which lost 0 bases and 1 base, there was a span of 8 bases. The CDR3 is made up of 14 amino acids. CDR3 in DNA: TGTGCCAGCAGCGTAGCGGACGGTTCCTACGAGCAGTACTTC. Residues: CASSVADGSYEQYF.

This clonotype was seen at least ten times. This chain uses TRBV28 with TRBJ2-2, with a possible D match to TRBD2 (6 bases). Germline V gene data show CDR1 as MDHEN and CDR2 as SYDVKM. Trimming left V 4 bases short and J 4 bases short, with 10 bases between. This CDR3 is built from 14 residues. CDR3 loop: CASSSGGPTGELFF. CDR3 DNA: TGTGCCAGCAGTTCCGGGGGACCCACCGGGGAGCTGTTTTTT.

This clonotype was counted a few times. CDR3 bases: TGCGCCAGCAGCCACGGAGCGAGCGGGAATCCGAGTGAGCAGTACTTC. It encodes CASSHGASGNPSEQYF. The chain combines TRBV5-1 with TRBJ2-7; 7 bases line up with TRBD2. Germline values: CDR1 SGHRS, CDR2 YFSETQ. The CDR3 length is 16 residues. Trimming cost V 4 bases and J 7 bases; bases outside gene matches: 17.

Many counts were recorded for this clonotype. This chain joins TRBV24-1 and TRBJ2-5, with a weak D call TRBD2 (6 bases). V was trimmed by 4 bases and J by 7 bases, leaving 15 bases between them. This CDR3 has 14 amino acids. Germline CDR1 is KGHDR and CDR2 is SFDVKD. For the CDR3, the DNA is TGTGCCACCAGTGACCTGACCCCCGGGGGGACCCAGTACTTC. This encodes CATSDLTPGGTQYF.

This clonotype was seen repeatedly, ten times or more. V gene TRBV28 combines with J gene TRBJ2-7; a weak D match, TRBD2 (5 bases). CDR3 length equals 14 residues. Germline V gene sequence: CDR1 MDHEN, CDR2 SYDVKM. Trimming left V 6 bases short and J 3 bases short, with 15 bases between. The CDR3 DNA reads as TGTGCCAGCAGCCCCACGGGGAGTTACTACGAGCAGTACTTC. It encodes CASSPTGSYYEQYF.

The CDR3 sequence: CASSVAVSSIGETQYF. CDR3 coding DNA: TGTGCCAGCAGTGTGGCAGTTTCTTCAATCGGAGAGACCCAGTACTTC. The rearrangement joins TRBV6-1 to TRBJ2-5; D unresolved. CDR1 is MNHNS and CDR2 is SASEGT in the germline V gene. V lost 4 bases and J lost 4, with 19 bases in between. The CDR3 is made up of 16 amino acids.

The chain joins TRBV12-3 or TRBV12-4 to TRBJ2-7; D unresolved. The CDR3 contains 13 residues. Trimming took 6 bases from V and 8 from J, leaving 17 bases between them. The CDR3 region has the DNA TGTGCCAGCAGCGGCTCTGACCTGGAGAAGCAGTACTTC. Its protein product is CASSGSDLEKQYF.

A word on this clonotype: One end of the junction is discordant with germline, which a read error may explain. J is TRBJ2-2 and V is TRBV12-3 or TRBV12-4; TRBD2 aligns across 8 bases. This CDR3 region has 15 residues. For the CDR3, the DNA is TGTGCCAGCAGTCCAACGCTAGCGGGTCACGGGGAGTTGTTTTTT. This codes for CASSPTLAGHGELFF.

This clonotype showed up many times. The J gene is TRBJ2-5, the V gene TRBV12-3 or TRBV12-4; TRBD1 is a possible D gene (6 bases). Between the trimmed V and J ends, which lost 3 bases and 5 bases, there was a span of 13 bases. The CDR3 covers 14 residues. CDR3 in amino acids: CASSFPGAEETQYF. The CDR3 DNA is TGTGCCAGCAGTTTCCCAGGGGCTGAGGAGACCCAGTACTTC.

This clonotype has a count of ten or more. CDR3 residues: CASSFRQGTGNTIYF. CDR3 bases: TGTGCCAGCAGCTTCCGACAGGGGACTGGAAACACCATATATTTT. This chain uses TRBV7-9 with TRBJ1-3; TRBD1 matches 8 bases. The CDR3 totals 15 residues. Germline V CDR1 and CDR2: SEHNR, FQNEAQ (reference sequence). J was trimmed by 2 bases and V by 3 bases; bases with no gene match: 3.

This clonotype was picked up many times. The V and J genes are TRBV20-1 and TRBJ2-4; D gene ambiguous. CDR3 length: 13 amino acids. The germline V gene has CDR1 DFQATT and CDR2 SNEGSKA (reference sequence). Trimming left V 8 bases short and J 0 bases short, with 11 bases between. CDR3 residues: CSSVRPAKNIQYF. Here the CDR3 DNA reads TGCAGTTCTGTCCGGCCAGCCAAAAACATTCAGTACTTC.

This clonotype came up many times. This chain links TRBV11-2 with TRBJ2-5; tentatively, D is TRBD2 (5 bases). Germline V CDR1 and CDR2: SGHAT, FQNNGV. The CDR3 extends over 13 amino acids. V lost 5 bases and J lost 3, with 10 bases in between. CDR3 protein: CASSPQAEETQYF. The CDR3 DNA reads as TGTGCCAGCAGCCCACAAGCGGAAGAGACCCAGTACTTC.

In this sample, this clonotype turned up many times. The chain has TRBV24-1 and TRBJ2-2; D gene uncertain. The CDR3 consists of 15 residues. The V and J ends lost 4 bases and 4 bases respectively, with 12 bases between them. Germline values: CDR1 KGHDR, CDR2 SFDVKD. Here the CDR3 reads CATSDQRQRTGELFF. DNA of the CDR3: TGTGCCACCAGTGACCAACGACAACGCACCGGGGAGCTGTTTTTT.

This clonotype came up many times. The CDR3 sequence is CASSLKGHDNQPQHF. The CDR3, as DNA: TGTGCCAGCAGTTTAAAAGGGCATGACAATCAGCCCCAGCATTTT. The chain carries TRBV12-3 or TRBV12-4 and TRBJ1-5; the D is unclear. Between the trimmed V and J ends, which lost 2 bases and 3 bases, there was a span of 11 bases. There are 15 residues in the CDR3.

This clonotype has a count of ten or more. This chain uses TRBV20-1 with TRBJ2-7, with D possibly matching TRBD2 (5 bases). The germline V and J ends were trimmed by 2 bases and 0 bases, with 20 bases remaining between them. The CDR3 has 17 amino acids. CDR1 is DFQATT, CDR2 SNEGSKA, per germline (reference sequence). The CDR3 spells CSARTSLSSGDSYEQYF. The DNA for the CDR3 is TGCAGTGCTAGAACCTCTCTCTCGAGCGGAGACTCCTACGAGCAGTACTTC.

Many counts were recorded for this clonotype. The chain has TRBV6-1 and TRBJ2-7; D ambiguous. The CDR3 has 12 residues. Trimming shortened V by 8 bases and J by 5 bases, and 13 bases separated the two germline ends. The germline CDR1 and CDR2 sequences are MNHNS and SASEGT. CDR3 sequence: CASGREIDEQYF. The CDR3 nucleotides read TGTGCCAGCGGAAGGGAAATCGACGAGCAGTACTTC.

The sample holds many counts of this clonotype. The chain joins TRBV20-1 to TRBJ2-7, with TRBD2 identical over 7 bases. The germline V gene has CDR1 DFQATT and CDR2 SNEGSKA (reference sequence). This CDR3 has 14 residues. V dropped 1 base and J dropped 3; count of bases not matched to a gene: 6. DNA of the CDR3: TGCAGTGCTAGAGTTGACGGGAGGTGCTACGAGCAGTACTTC. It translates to CSARVDGRCYEQYF.

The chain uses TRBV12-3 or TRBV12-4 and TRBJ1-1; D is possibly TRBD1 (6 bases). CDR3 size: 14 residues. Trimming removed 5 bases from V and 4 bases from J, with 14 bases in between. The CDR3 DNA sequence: TGTGCCAGCAGTGATACAGGGTTTTCCACTGAAGCTTTCTTT. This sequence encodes CASSDTGFSTEAFF.

CDR3 loop: CASSGRTGPYTEAFF. DNA of the CDR3: TGTGCCAGCAGTGGGAGGACAGGGCCCTACACTGAAGCTTTCTTT. This chain joins TRBV6-1 and TRBJ1-1; 8 nucleotides align to TRBD1. The germline V gene has CDR1 MNHNS and CDR2 SASEGT. CDR3 length: 15 amino acids. The V gene end was trimmed by 4 bases and the J gene end by 3 bases; junction bases not matched to a gene: 7.

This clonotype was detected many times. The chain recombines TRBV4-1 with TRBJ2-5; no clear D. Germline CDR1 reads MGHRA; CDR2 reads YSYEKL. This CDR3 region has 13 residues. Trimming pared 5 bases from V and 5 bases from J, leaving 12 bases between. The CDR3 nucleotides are TGCGCCAGCAGCAGGGCAAGGGTCGAGACCCAGTACTTC. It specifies CASSRARVETQYF.

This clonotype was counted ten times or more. CDR3 DNA sequence: TGCAGCGCCCTAACCTCAACGGGGGGCACTGAAGCTTTCTTT. Its translation: CSALTSTGGTEAFF. The chain joins TRBV29-1 to TRBJ1-1, with a possible D match to TRBD1 (5 bases). The V and J ends lost 7 bases and 4 bases respectively, with 19 bases between them. The CDR3 has 14 amino acids. Per germline, CDR1 SQVTM and CDR2 ANQGSEA.

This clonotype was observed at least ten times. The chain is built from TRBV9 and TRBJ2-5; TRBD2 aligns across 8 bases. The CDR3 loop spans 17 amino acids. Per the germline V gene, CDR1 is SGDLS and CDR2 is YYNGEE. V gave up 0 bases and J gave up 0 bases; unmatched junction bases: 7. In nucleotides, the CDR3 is TGTGCCAGCAGCGTAGGGCGTCTAGCGGGTTACCAAGAGACCCAGTACTTC. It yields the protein CASSVGRLAGYQETQYF.

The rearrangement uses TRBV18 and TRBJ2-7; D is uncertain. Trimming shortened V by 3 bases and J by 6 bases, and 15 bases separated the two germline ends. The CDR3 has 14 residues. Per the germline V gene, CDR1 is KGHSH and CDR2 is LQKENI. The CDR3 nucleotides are TGTGCCAGCTCACCGACTGTAGGGCCCCTCGAGCAGTACTTC. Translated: CASSPTVGPLEQYF.

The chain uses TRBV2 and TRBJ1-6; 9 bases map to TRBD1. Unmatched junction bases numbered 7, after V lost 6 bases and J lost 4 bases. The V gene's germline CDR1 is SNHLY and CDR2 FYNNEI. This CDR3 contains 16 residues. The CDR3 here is CASRLDRGDYNSPLHF. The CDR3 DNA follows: TGTGCCAGCAGACTTGACAGGGGGGATTATAATTCACCCCTCCACTTT. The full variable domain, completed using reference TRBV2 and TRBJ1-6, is EPEVTQTPSHQVTQMGQEVILRCVPISNHLYFYWYRQILGQKVEFLVSFYNNEISEKSEIFDDQFSVERPDGSNFTLKIRSTKLEDSAMYFCASRLDRGDYNSPLHFGNGTRLTVT.

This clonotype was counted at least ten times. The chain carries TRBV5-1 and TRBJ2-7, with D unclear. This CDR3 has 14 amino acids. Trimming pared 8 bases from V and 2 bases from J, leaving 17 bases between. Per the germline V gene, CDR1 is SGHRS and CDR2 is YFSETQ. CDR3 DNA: TGCGCCAGAGGGCCCCTGGCGGTCGCCTACGAGCAGTACTTC. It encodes CARGPLAVAYEQYF.

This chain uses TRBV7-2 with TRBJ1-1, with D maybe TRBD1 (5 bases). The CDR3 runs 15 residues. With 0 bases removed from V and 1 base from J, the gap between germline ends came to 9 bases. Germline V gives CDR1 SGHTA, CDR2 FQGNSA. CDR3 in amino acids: CASSLAAGQNTEAFF. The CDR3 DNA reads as TGTGCCAGCAGCTTAGCCGCAGGGCAGAACACTGAAGCTTTCTTT.

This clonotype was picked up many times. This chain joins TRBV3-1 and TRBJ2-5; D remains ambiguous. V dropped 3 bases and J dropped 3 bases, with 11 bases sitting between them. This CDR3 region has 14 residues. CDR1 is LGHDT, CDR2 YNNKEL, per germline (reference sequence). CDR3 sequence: CASSQAGREETQYF. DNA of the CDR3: TGTGCCAGCAGCCAGGCCGGAAGGGAAGAGACCCAGTACTTC.